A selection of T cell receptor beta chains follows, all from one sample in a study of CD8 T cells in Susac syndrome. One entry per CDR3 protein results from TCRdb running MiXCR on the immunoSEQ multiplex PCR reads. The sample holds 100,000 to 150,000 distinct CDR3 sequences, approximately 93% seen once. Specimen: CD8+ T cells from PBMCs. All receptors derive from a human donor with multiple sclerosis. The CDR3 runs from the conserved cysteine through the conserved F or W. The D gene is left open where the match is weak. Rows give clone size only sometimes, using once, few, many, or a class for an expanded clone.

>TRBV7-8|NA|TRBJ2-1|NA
CASSLPGNEQFF
TGTGCCAGCAGTTTGCCAGGAAATGAGCAGTTCTTC
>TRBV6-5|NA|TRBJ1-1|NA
CASSQQGRGTEAFF
TGTGCCAGCAGTCAACAGGGTAGAGGCACTGAAGCTTTCTTT
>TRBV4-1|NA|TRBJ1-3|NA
CASSQEPGPGNTIYF
TGCGCCAGCAGCCAAGAGCCGGGACCAGGAAACACCATATATTTT
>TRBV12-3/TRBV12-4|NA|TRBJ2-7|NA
CASSLQAGSYEQYF
TGTGCCAGCAGTTTACAGGCGGGCTCCTACGAGCAGTACTTC
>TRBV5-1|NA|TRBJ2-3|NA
CASSLADPQADTQYF
TGCGCCAGCAGCTTGGCTGACCCTCAGGCAGATACGCAGTATTTT
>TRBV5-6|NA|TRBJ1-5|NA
CASSPEGGVSNQPQHF
TGTGCCAGCAGCCCGGAGGGAGGGGTGAGCAATCAGCCCCAGCATTTT
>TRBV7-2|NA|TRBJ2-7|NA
CASSFGGTNYEQYF
TGTGCCAGCAGCTTCGGCGGGACAAATTACGAGCAGTACTTC
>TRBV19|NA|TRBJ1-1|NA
CASSISTNFEYTEAFF
TGTGCCAGTAGTATATCGACAAACTTTGAGTACACTGAAGCTTTCTTT
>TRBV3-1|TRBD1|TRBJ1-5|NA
CASSQYPTGVSNQPQHF
TGTGCCAGCAGCCAATACCCGACAGGGGTGAGCAATCAGCCCCAGCATTTT
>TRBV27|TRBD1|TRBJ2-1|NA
CASSLRGHYNEQFF
TGTGCCAGCAGTTTAAGGGGGCACTACAATGAGCAGTTCTTC
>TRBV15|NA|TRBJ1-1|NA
CATSRPRSETEAFF
TGTGCCACCAGCAGGCCCAGATCGGAGACTGAAGCTTTCTTT
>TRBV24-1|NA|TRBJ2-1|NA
CATSDPRVEIGNNEQFF
TGTGCCACCAGTGACCCCCGCGTTGAGATCGGCAACAATGAGCAGTTCTTC
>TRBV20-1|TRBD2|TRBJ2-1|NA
CSARVLAGDNEQFF
TGCAGTGCTAGAGTCCTAGCGGGAGACAATGAGCAGTTCTTC
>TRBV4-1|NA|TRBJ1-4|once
CASSLRLEEKLFF
TGCGCCAGCAGCCTGCGGCTGGAGGAAAAACTGTTTTTT
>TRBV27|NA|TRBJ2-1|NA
CASSLGGTPYNEQFF
TGTGCCAGCAGTTTAGGTGGGACACCTTACAATGAGCAGTTCTTC
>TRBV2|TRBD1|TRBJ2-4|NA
CASSEYGTGTNIQYF
TGTGCCAGCAGTGAATATGGGACAGGGACAAACATTCAGTACTTC